The entry below gives a single TCR beta chain sequence along with its context. Its antigen is not identified. This entry belongs to a study of post-analysis software for immune sequencing data. Presence of unique molecular identifiers characterized the TCR beta cDNA libraries. TCRdb passed the PCR reads through MiXCR, listing each CDR3 protein once. Among 740,000 or so distinct CDR3 sequences listed, roughly 50% were seen once. The CDR3 totals 18 residues. With 6 bases clipped from V and 3 bases from J, the junction kept 13 bases outside the gene matches. Germline CDR1 is WNHNN and CDR2 is SYGVQD (reference sequence). Study-wide results and caveats: Normalized Chao1 diversity was significantly lower in multiple sclerosis patients than in controls. Relative to controls, patients had a few TRBV segments at higher frequency, with TRBV5-6, TRBV5-1 and TRBV20-1 among these.

This receptor was obtained from a girl aged 5 to 17 with multiple sclerosis. The sequencing input was blood. The chain combines TRBV10-1 with TRBJ2-7; TRBD2 aligns across 14 bases. CDR3 loop: CASSPGLAGVVHVYEQYF. DNA of the CDR3: TGCGCCAGCAGCCCGGGACTAGCGGGAGTCGTCCACGTCTACGAGCAGTACTTC.